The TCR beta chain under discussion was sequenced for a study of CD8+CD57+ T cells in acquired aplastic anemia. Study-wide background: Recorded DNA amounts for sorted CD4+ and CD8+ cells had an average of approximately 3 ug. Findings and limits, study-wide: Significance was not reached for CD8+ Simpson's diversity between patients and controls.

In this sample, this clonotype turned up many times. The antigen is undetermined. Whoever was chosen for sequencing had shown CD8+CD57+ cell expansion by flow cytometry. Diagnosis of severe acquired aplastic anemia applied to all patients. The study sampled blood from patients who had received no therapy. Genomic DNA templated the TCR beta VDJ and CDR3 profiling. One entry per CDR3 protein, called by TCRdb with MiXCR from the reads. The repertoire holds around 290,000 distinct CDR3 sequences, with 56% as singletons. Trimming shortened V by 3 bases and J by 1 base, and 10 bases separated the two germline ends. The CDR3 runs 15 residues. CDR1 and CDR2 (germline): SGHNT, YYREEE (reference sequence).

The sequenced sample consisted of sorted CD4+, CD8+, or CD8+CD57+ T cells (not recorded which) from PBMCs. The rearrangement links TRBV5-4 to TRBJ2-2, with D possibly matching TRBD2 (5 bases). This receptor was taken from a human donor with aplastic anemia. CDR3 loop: CASSWKSGNTGELFF. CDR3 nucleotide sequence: TGTGCCAGCAGCTGGAAAAGCGGGAACACCGGGGAGCTGTTTTTT.